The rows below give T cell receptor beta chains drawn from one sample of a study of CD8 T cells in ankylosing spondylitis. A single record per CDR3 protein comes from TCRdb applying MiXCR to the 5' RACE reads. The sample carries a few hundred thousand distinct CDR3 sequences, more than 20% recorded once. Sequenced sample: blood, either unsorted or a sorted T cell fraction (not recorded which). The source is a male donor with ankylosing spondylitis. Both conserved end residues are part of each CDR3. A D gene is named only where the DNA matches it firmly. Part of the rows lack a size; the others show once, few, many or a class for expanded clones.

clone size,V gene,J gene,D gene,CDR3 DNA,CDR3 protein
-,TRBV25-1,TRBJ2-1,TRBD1,TGTGCCAGCAGTGACTATAGGACAGGGAGCATGTACAATGAGCAGTTCTTC,CASSDYRTGSMYNEQFF
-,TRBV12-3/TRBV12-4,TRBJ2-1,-,TGTGCCAGCAGCCCCCGCCCGCAAAACGGTGAGCAGTTCTTC,CASSPRPQNGEQFF
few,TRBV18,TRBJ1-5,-,TGTGCCAGCTCACCATTGGGGGTCAATCAGCCCCAGCATTTT,CASSPLGVNQPQHF
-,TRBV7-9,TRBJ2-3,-,TGTGCCAGCAGCTTTTCTTGGTCAGATACGCAGTATTTT,CASSFSWSDTQYF
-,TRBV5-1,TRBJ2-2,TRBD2,TGCGCCAGCAGCTTGGGGGTTAGCGGGATCGCCGGGGAGCTGTTTTTT,CASSLGVSGIAGELFF
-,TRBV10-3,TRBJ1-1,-,TGTGCCATCAGTGAGTCGGAGGAGGGGAACACTGAAGCTTTCTTT,CAISESEEGNTEAFF
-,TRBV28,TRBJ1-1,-,TGTGCCAGCAGCCCCCGTGGGGACGCTGAAGCTTTCTTT,CASSPRGDAEAFF
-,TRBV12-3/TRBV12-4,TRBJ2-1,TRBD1,TGTGCCAGCAGCCTGGACAGGCCGCCCTACAATGAGCAGTTCTTC,CASSLDRPPYNEQFF
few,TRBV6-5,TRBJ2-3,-,TGTGCCAGCAGTTACTCGAATAGTGACACAGATACGCAGTATTTT,CASSYSNSDTDTQYF
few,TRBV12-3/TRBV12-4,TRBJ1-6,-,TGTGCCAGCAGTTTCGGGGGGTTGAGCTCCTATAATTCACCCCTCCACTTT,CASSFGGLSSYNSPLHF
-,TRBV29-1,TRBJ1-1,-,TGCAGCGGCGAAAGTCCGAGACGGAACACTGAAGCTTTCTTT,CSGESPRRNTEAFF
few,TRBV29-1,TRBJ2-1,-,TGCAGCGTTGAGCGGGCTAGCGACAATGAGCAGTTCTTC,CSVERASDNEQFF
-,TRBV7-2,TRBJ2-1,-,TGTGCCAGCAGCTTAGCGACTAGTTTTCCCCATGAGCAGTTCTTC,CASSLATSFPHEQFF
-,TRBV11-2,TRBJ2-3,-,TGTGCCAGCAGCGTGACAGCAGTCTCAGATACGCAGTATTTT,CASSVTAVSDTQYF
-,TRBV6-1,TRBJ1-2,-,TGTGCCAGCAGTGAAACACAGGGAGGCCACTATGGCTACACCTTC,CASSETQGGHYGYTF
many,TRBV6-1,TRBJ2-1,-,TGTGCCACCAGGGGTGGGGCTAGCGGTTACAATGAGCAGTTCTTC,CATRGGASGYNEQFF
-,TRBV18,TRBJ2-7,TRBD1,TGTGCCAGCTCACCAGGGTCTGGGACAGGGGTTTCCTACGAGCAGTACTTC,CASSPGSGTGVSYEQYF
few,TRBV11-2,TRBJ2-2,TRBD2,TGTGCCAGCAGCTTAGGTGCGGGGGGCGTCCGAGTAGCGAACACCGGGGAGCTGTTTTTT,CASSLGAGGVRVANTGELFF
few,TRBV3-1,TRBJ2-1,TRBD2,TGTGCCAGCAGCCAAGAGGGACTAGCGGGAGGTGGTGAGCAGTTCTTC,CASSQEGLAGGGEQFF
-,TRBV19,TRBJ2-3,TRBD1,TGTGCCAGTAGTGCTGGGACAGGGGGATCGGGTACGCAGTATTTT,CASSAGTGGSGTQYF
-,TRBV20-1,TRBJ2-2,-,TGCAGTGCTAGAGATGTGCGCTACACCGGGGAGCTGTTTTTT,CSARDVRYTGELFF
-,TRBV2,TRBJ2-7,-,TGTGCCAGTAGTCTGGCGGAAAGCTCCTACGAGCAGTACTTC,CASSLAESSYEQYF
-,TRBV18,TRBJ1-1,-,TGTGCCAGCTCACCAGCAGGGATGGGAGGGACTGAAGCTTTCTTT,CASSPAGMGGTEAFF
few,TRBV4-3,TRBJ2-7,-,TGCGCCAGCAGCCAAGAACGGTCGGGCGGTCTCGACGAGCAGTACTTC,CASSQERSGGLDEQYF
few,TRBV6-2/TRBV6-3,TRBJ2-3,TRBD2,TGTGCCAGCGCTCCGGGACTAGCTCGCACGGGGCCTAGCACAGATACGCAGTATTTT,CASAPGLARTGPSTDTQYF
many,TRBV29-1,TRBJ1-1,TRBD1,TGCAGCGTTGCCGGGACAGACACTGAAGCTTTCTTT,CSVAGTDTEAFF
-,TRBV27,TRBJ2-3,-,TGTGCCAGCAGTTCTGTGCGGGTTGAGAGAACAGATACGCAGTATTTT,CASSSVRVERTDTQYF
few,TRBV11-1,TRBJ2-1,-,TGTGCCAGCAGCTCAAAAACCGGGACTTATCTAGCTCTCGATGAGCAGTTCTTC,CASSSKTGTYLALDEQFF
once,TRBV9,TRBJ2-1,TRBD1,TGTGCCAGCAGCGTAGCGGCAGGGGGTGGATACAATGAGCAGTTCTTC,CASSVAAGGGYNEQFF
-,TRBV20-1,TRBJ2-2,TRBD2,TGCTGTGCTAGGGGACTAGCGGGAGATCGAAACACCGGGGAGCTGTTTTTT,CCARGLAGDRNTGELFF
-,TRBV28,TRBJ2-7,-,TGTGCCAGCAGTTCCCCAGGAACCTACGAGCAGTACTTC,CASSSPGTYEQYF
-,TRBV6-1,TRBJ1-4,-,TGTGCCAGCAGACAGGGAACTCATGAAAAACTGTTTTTT,CASRQGTHEKLFF
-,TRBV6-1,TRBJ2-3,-,TGTGCCAGCAGTGAACAGGGTGCAGATACGCAGTATTTT,CASSEQGADTQYF
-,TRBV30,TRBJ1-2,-,TGTGCCTGGAGTGAGAAGCAGGATGGCTACACCTTC,CAWSEKQDGYTF
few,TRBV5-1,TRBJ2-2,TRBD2,TGCGCCAGCAGCCCAGCTAGCGGGAGATTCGGGGAGCTGTTTTTT,CASSPASGRFGELFF
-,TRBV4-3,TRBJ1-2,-,TGCGCCAGCAGCCTTTTAGGCAGGGGTGGCTACACCTTC,CASSLLGRGGYTF
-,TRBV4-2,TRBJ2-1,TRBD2,TGTGCCAGCAGCCAGGGTAGCGGGTACAATGAGCAGTTCTTC,CASSQGSGYNEQFF
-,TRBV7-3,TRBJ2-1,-,TGTGCCAGCAGCACAGACCCGGGACCAAACAATGAGCAGTTCTTC,CASSTDPGPNNEQFF
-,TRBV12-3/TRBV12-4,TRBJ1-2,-,TGTGCCAGCAGCCCTATGATGCGCTATGGCTACACCTTC,CASSPMMRYGYTF
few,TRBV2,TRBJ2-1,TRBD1,TGTGCCAGCAGTTTTACGGGACAGCCCTACAATGAGCAGTTCTTC,CASSFTGQPYNEQFF
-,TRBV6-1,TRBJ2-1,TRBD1,TGTGCCAGCAGTGAAGGGGGACAGGGTAACAATGAGCAGTTCTTC,CASSEGGQGNNEQFF
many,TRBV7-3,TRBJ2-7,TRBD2,TGTGCCAGCAGCCAGGCTAGCGGGGTAATGAGCGAGCAGTACTTC,CASSQASGVMSEQYF
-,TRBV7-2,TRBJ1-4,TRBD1,TGTGCCAGCAGCTTAGTACCGGGACAGGGGACCTCAGTTGGACTGTTTTTT,CASSLVPGQGTSVGLFF
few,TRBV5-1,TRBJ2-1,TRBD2,TGCGCCAGCAGCTTGAGGTCTAGCGGCTCCTACAATGAGCAGTTCTTC,CASSLRSSGSYNEQFF
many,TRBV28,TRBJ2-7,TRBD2,TGTGCCAGCAGTTTGGGACTAGCGATCTACGAGCAGTACTTC,CASSLGLAIYEQYF
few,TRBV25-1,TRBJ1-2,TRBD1,TGTGCCAGCAGACAGGGGGATCGGGGCTACACCTTC,CASRQGDRGYTF
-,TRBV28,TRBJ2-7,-,TGTGCCAGCAGGCGCTACGAGCAGTACTTC,CASRRYEQYF